The 11 T cell receptor beta chains given below trace back to one sample, sequenced in a study of blood T cell repertoires in COVID-19. Assay used: immunoSEQ multiplex PCR; TCRdb lists only in-frame clones, some missing. The sample has about 200,000 clones, roughly 80% seen once. Sequencing was carried out using peripheral blood. The receptors here all came from a man in his 60s with COVID-19, enrolled during active disease.

The V and J genes are TRBV28 and TRBJ2-5, with 7 bases lining up with TRBD2. Trimming cost V 3 bases and J 4 bases; bases outside gene matches: 2. Germline-derived CDR1 and CDR2 are MDHEN and SYDVKM. This CDR3 region has 13 residues. The CDR3 sequence is CASSFGRGETQYF. The CDR3 DNA follows: TGTGCCAGCAGTTTTGGGAGGGGAGAGACCCAGTACTTC.

The CDR3 reads CASSPGYGSAYSNEKLFF. CDR3 DNA: TGTGCCAGCTCACCCGGGTATGGCAGTGCCTACTCTAATGAAAAACTGTTTTTT. The chain uses TRBV18 and TRBJ1-4; D ambiguous. With 3 bases removed from V and 3 bases from J, the gap between germline ends came to 20 bases. Germline CDR1 is KGHSH and CDR2 is LQKENI. The CDR3 is made up of 18 amino acids.

V gene TRBV24-1 combines with J gene TRBJ2-1; 9 bases are a match to TRBD2. Germline V gene lookup returns CDR1 KGHDR and CDR2 SFDVKD. After removal of 7 bases from V and 7 bases from J, the junction contained 19 bases not matched to a gene. This CDR3 contains 18 residues. The CDR3 loop reads CATSSLSGSSVRMNEQFF. CDR3 DNA: TGTGCCACCAGCTCCCTTAGCGGGAGTAGTGTTCGAATGAATGAGCAGTTCTTC.

The V gene is TRBV13, the J gene TRBJ1-3; TRBD1 is a possible D gene (6 bases). Trimming took off 2 bases at V and 3 bases at J, with 14 bases between the two ends. The germline gives CDR1 PRHDT, CDR2 FYEKMQ (reference sequence). CDR3 length equals 16 residues. CDR3 amino acids: CASSLIRGFSGNTIYF. CDR3 in DNA: TGTGCCAGCAGCTTAATCAGGGGTTTCAGTGGAAACACCATATATTTT.

V usage is TRBV2 and J usage is TRBJ2-3, with D unclear. Germline V gene lookup returns CDR1 SNHLY and CDR2 FYNNEI. The length of the CDR3 is 12 residues. Trimming removed 4 bases at V and 2 bases at J, with 4 bases between. The CDR3 sequence is CASSASTDTQYF. The CDR3 bases are TGTGCCAGCAGTGCCTCCACAGATACGCAGTATTTT.

J is TRBJ2-7 and V is TRBV6-2 or TRBV6-3, with D possibly TRBD1 on 5 matching bases. Germline V lookup: CDR1 MNHEY, CDR2 SVGEGT. This CDR3 has 12 residues. The V end was cut by 5 bases, the J end by 3 bases, with 8 bases between. CDR3 in amino acids: CASSQTGYEQYF. The CDR3 nucleotides are TGTGCCAGCAGTCAAACAGGCTACGAGCAGTACTTC.

There are a few counts of this clone. The gene calls are TRBV5-1 and TRBJ2-7; 7 bases align to TRBD1. This CDR3 region has 14 residues. V lost 3 bases, J lost 5 bases, and 8 bases stayed unmatched. Germline V gene data show CDR1 as SGHRS and CDR2 as YFSETQ. The CDR3 region has the DNA TGCGCCAGCAGCTCGGCCAGACAGGGAGACGAGCAGTACTTC. Amino acid sequence: CASSSARQGDEQYF.

This sequence joins TRBV11-2 and TRBJ1-1; no definite D call. Germline lookup yields CDR1 SGHAT and CDR2 FQNNGV. Trimming removed 5 bases at V and 5 bases at J, with 27 bases between. The CDR3 is 18 residues long. CDR3 DNA sequence: TGTGCCAGCAGCCTCCTCGGTGGAGGGATGAGTGGACGGACTGAAGCTTTCTTT. It codes for CASSLLGGGMSGRTEAFF.

This chain uses TRBV10-3 with TRBJ1-1, with a possible D match to TRBD1 (6 bases). CDR3 length: 13 amino acids. The germline CDR1 and CDR2 sequences are ENHRY and SYGVKD. V lost 6 bases, J lost 1 base, and 9 bases lay in between. CDR3 DNA: TGTGCCATCAGGGGACACCAGAACACTGAAGCTTTCTTT. As protein: CAIRGHQNTEAFF.

The rearrangement uses TRBV19 and TRBJ1-2; 7 bases line up with TRBD1. The length of the CDR3 is 13 residues. CDR1 and CDR2 (germline): LNHDA, SQIVND (reference sequence). J was trimmed by 4 bases and V by 5 bases; bases with no gene match: 4. The CDR3 loop reads CASSVTGLYGYTF. The CDR3 nucleotides are TGTGCCAGTAGTGTGACAGGGCTCTATGGCTACACCTTC.

The chain employs TRBV5-4 and TRBJ1-2, with D possibly being TRBD1 (5 bases). From germline, CDR1 is SGHNT and CDR2 YYREEE (reference sequence). This CDR3 contains 15 residues. V lost 6 bases and J 2 bases, leaving 17 bases between the germline ends. The CDR3 protein is CASTPSSQGNYGYTF. CDR3 bases: TGTGCCAGCACACCCTCATCCCAGGGCAACTATGGCTACACCTTC.